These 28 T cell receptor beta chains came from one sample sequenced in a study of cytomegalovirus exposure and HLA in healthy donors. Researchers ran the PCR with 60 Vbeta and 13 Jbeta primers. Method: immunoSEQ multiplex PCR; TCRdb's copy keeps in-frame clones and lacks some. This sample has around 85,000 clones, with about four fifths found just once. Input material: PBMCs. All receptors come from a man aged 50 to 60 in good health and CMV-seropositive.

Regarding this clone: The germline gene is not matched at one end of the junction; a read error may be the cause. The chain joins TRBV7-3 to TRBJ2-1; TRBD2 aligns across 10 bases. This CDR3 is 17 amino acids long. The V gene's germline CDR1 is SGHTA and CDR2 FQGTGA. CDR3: CAGSLNPRGSGGNEQFF. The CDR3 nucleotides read TGTGCCGGCAGCTTAAACCCTCGGGGTAGCGGGGGGAATGAGCAGTTCTTC.

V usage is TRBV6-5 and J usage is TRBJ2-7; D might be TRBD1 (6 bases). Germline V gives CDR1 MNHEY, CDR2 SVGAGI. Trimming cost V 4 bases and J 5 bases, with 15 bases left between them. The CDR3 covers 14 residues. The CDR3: CASSFRGRGHEQYF. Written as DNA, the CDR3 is TGTGCCAGCAGTTTCCGGGGCAGGGGCCACGAGCAGTACTTC.

CDR3 region: CATQRTDTYEQYF. The CDR3 DNA sequence: TGTGCCACCCAAAGGACAGATACCTACGAGCAGTACTTC. This chain joins TRBV10-3 and TRBJ2-7; the D gene is possibly TRBD1 (6 bases). CDR3 length: 13 residues. Germline CDR1 and CDR2: ENHRY and SYGVKD. V lost 10 bases and J lost 2, with 15 bases in between.

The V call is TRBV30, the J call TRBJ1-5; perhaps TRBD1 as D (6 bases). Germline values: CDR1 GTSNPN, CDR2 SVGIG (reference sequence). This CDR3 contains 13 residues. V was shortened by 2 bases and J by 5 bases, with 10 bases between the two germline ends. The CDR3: CAWSLRGDQPQHF. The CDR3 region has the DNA TGTGCCTGGAGTCTCAGGGGCGATCAGCCCCAGCATTTT.

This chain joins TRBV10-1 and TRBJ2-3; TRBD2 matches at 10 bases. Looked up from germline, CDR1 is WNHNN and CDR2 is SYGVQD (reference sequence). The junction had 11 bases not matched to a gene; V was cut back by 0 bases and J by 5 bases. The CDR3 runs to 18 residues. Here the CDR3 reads CASSESLRLAGVRDTQYF. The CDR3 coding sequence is TGCGCCAGCAGTGAGTCCTTACGGCTAGCGGGAGTAAGAGATACGCAGTATTTT.

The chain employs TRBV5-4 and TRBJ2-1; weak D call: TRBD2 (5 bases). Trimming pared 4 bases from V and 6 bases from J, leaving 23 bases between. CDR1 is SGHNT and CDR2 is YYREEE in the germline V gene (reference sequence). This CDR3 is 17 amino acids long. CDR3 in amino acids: CASSSGARRSGPNEQFF. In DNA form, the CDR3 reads TGTGCCAGCAGCAGCGGAGCCAGGAGGTCGGGCCCCAATGAGCAGTTCTTC.

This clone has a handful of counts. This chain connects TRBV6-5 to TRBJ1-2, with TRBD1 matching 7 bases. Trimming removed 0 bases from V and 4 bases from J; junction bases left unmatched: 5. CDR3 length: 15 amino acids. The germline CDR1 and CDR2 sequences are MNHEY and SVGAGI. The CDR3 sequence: CASSYSSTGAYGYTF. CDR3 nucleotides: TGTGCCAGCAGTTACTCCTCTACAGGGGCCTATGGCTACACCTTC.

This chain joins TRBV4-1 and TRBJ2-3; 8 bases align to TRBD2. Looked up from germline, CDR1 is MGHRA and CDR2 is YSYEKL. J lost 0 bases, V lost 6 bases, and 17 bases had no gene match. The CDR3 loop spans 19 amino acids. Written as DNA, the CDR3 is TGCGCCAGCAGTCGACCACGGGCGGGAGGAGGTTGGAGCACAGATACGCAGTATTTT. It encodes CASSRPRAGGGWSTDTQYF.

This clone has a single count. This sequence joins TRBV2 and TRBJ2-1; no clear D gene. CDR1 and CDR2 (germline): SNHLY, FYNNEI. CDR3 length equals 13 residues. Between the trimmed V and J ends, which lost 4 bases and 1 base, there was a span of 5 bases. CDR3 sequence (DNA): TGTGCCAGCAGTGTCTTATCCTACAATGAGCAGTTCTTC. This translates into CASSVLSYNEQFF. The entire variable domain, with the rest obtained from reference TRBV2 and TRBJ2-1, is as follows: EPEVTQTPSHQVTQMGQEVILRCVPISNHLYFYWYRQILGQKVEFLVSFYNNEISEKSEIFDDQFSVERPDGSNFTLKIRSTKLEDSAMYFCASSVLSYNEQFFGPGTRLTVL.

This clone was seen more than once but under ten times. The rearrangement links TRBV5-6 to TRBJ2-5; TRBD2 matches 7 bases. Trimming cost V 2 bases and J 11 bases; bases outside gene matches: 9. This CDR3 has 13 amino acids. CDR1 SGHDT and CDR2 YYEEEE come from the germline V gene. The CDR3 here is CASSFTGTKEQYF. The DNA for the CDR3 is TGTGCCAGCAGCTTTACCGGGACTAAAGAGCAGTACTTC.

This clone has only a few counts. CDR3 in amino acids: CASRPRGSTDTQYF. CDR3 DNA: TGTGCCAGCAGGCCCAGGGGTAGCACAGATACGCAGTATTTT. This rearrangement joins TRBV6-1 to TRBJ2-3; possibly TRBD1 for D (6 bases). Trimming took off 6 bases at V and 0 bases at J, with 10 bases between the two ends. Per the germline V gene, CDR1 is MNHNS and CDR2 is SASEGT. The CDR3 has 14 residues.

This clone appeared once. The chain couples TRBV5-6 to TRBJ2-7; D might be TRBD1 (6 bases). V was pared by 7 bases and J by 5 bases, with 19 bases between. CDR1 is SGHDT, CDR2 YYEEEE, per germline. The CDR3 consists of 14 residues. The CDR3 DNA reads TGTGCCAGCTTCTTATGGCTGGGGGCCCACGAGCAGTACTTC. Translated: CASFLWLGAHEQYF.

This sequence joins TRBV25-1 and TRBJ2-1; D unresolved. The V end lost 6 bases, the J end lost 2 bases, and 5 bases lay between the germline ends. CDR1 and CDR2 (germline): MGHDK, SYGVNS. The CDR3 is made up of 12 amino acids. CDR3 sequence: CASRRTYNEQFF. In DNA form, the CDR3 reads TGTGCCAGCAGGCGCACCTACAATGAGCAGTTCTTC. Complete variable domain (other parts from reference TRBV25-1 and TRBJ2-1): EADIYQTPRYLVIGTGKKITLECSQTMGHDKMYWYQQDPGMELHLIHYSYGVNSTEKGDLSSESTVSRIRTEHFPLTLESARPSHTSQYLCASRRTYNEQFFGPGTRLTVL.

CDR3: CASRQGWNQPQHF. The CDR3 DNA sequence: TGTGCCAGCAGACAGGGATGGAATCAGCCCCAGCATTTT. The chain couples TRBV6-5 to TRBJ1-5, with D possibly matching TRBD1 (6 bases). Germline V lookup: CDR1 MNHEY, CDR2 SVGAGI. There are 13 residues in the CDR3. Trimming took 6 bases from V and 4 from J, leaving 10 bases between them.

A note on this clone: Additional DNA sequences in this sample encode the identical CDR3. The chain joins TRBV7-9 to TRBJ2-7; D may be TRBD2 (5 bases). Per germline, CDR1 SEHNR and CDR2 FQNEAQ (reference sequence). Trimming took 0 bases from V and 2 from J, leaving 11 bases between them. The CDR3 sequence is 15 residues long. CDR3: CASSLASGLTYEQYF. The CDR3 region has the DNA TGTGCCAGCAGCTTAGCCAGCGGCCTGACCTACGAGCAGTACTTC.

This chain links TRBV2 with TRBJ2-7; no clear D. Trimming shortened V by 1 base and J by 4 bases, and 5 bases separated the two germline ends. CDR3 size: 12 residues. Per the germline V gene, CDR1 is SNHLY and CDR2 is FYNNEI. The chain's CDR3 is CASSEGGYEQYF. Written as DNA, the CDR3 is TGTGCCAGCAGTGAAGGAGGTTACGAGCAGTACTTC.

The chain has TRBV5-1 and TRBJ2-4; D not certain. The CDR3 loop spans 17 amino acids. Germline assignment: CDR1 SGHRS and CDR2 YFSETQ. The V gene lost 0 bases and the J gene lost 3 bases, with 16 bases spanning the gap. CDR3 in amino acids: CASSLEATLLGKNIQYF. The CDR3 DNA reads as TGCGCCAGCAGCTTGGAAGCGACCCTATTAGGCAAAAACATTCAGTACTTC.

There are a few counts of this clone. This CDR3 is CASSEPTGGKHF. In DNA, the CDR3 is TGTGCCAGCAGTGAGCCGACAGGGGGCAAGCATTTT. The rearrangement joins TRBV25-1 to TRBJ1-5; 10 positions agree with TRBD1. V trimming: 3 bases; J trimming: 14 bases; junction bases outside the gene matches: 4. Germline loops: CDR1 MGHDK, CDR2 SYGVNS. The CDR3 length is 12 residues.

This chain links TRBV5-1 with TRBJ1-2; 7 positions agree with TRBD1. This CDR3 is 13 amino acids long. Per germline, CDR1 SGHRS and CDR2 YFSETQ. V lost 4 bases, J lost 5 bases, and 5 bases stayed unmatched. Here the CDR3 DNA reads TGCGCCAGCAGCGAACAGGGGAATTATGGCTACACCTTC. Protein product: CASSEQGNYGYTF.

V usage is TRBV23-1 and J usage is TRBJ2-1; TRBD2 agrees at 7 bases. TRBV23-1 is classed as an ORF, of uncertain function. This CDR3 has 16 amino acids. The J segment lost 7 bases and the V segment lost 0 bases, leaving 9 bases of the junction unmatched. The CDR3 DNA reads TGCGCCAGCAGTCAATCGGGACGGGAGGATGGGAATGAGCAGTTCTTC. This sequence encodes CASSQSGREDGNEQFF.

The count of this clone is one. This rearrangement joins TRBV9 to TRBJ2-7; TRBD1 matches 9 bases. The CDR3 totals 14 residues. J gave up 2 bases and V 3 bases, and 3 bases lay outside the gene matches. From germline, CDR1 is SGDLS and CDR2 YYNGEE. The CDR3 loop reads CASSEGTGTYEQYF. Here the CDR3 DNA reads TGTGCCAGCAGCGAGGGGACAGGGACCTACGAGCAGTACTTC.

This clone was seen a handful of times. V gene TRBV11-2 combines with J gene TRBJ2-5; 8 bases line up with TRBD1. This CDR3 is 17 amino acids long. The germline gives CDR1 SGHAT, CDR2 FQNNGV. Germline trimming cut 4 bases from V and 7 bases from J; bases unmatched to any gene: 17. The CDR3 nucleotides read TGTGCCAGCAGCTCCTCTACAGGGGGTTTTGGCTTTGGGACCCAGTACTTC. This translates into CASSSSTGGFGFGTQYF.

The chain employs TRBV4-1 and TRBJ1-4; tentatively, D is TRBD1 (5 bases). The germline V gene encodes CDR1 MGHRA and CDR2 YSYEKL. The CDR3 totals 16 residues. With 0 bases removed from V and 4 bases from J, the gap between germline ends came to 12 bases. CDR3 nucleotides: TGCGCCAGCAGCCAAGATTGGCGACAGTTTAATGAAAAACTGTTTTTT. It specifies CASSQDWRQFNEKLFF.

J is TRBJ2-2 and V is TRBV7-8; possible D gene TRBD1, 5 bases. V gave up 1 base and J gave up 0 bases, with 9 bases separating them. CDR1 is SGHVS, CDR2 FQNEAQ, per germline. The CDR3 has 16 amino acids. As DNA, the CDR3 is TGTGCCAGCAGCTTAGGGGCGGACACGAACACCGGGGAGCTGTTTTTT. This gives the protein CASSLGADTNTGELFF. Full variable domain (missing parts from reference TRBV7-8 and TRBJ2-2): GAGVSQSPRYKVAKRGQDVALRCDPISGHVSLFWYQQALGQGPEFLTYFQNEAQLDKSGLPSDRFFAERPEGSVSTLKIQRTQQEDSAVYLCASSLGADTNTGELFFGEGSRLTVL.

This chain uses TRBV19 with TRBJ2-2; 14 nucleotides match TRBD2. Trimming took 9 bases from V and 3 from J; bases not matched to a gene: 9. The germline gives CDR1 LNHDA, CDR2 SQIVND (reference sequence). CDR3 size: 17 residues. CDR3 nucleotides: TGTGCCAGCACGGGACTAGCGGGAGCGTGGGACACCGGGGAGCTGTTTTTT. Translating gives CASTGLAGAWDTGELFF.

The CDR3 sequence: CATSSQYSHQPQHF. CDR3 sequence (DNA): TGTGCCACCAGCAGCCAATACAGCCATCAGCCCCAGCATTTT. The chain couples TRBV15 to TRBJ1-5; D uncertain. The CDR3 length is 14 residues. The germline CDR1 and CDR2 sequences are LNHNV and YYDKDF (reference sequence). Trimming cost V 3 bases and J 5 bases, with 11 bases left between them.

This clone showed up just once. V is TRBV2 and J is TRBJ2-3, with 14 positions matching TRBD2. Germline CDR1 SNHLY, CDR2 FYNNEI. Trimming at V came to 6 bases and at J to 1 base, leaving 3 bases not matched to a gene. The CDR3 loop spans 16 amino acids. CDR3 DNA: TGTGCCAGCAGGACTAGCGGGAGGGCCGGCACAGATACGCAGTATTTT. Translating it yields CASRTSGRAGTDTQYF. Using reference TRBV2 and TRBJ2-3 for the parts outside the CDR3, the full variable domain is EPEVTQTPSHQVTQMGQEVILRCVPISNHLYFYWYRQILGQKVEFLVSFYNNEISEKSEIFDDQFSVERPDGSNFTLKIRSTKLEDSAMYFCASRTSGRAGTDTQYFGPGTRLTVL.

The CDR3 reads CASSRTGNQPQHF. CDR3 nucleotide sequence: TGTGCCAGCAGTAGGACAGGGAATCAGCCCCAGCATTTT. This sequence joins TRBV6-5 and TRBJ1-5; 8 positions agree with TRBD1. Germline CDR1 is MNHEY and CDR2 is SVGAGI. V lost 5 bases and J lost 4; bases outside the gene matches: 1. The CDR3 consists of 13 residues.